This T cell receptor beta chain was retrieved from a study of control samples from healthy donors and cancer patients. The table came from immunoSEQ multiplex PCR; TCRdb's copy has only in-frame clones and leaves some out. Altogether approximately 100,000 clones are present, around 89% being singletons, with the ten largest covering under 10%. CDR1 SGHKS and CDR2 YYEKEE come from the germline V gene (reference sequence). The CDR3 length is 16 residues. Trimming shortened V by 2 bases and J by 5 bases, and 19 bases separated the two germline ends. Specimen: blood. The sequence derives from a man aged 25-45 years in good health. The chain recombines TRBV5-5 with TRBJ1-1; possibly TRBD1 for D (6 bases). CDR3 bases: TGTGCCAGCAGCTTTAGGGGAGACAGGAGGGATACTGAAGCTTTCTTT. Translation: CASSFRGDRRDTEAFF.